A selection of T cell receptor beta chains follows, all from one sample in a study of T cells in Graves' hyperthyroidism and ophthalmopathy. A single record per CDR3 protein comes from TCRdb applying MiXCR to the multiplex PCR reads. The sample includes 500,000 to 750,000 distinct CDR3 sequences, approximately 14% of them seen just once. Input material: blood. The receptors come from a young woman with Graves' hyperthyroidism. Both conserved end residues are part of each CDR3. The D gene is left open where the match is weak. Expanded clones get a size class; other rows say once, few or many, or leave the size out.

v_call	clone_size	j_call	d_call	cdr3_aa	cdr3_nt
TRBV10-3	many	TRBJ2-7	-	CATIGTDSYEQYF	TGTGCCACCATCGGGACTGACTCCTACGAGCAGTACTTC
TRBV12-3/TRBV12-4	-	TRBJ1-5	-	CASSPPSGGSSQPQHF	TGTGCCAGCAGTCCCCCATCGGGGGGGAGCAGTCAGCCCCAGCATTTT
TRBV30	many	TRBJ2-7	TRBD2	CAWSVGREPHSYEQYF	TGTGCCTGGAGTGTCGGGCGGGAGCCTCACTCCTACGAGCAGTACTTC
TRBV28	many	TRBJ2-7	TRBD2	CASSFSSGRDSYEQYF	TGTGCCAGCAGTTTTTCTAGCGGGAGGGATTCCTACGAGCAGTACTTC
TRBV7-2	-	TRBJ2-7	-	CASSPPLEHERYF	TGTGCCAGCAGCCCTCCCCTCGAACACGAGCGGTACTTC
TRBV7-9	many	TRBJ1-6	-	CASSPGRGYNSPLHF	TGTGCCAGCAGCCCGGGAAGGGGTTATAATTCACCCCTCCACTTT
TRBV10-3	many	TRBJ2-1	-	CAITPSPYNEQFF	TGTGCCATCACCCCTAGCCCCTACAATGAGCAGTTCTTC
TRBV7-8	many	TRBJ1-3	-	CASSLRRLSSGNTIYF	TGTGCCAGCAGCCTTCGACGCCTTAGCTCTGGAAACACCATATATTTT
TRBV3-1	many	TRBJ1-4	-	CASSQGDGSEKLFF	TGTGCCAGCAGCCAAGGGGACGGATCCGAAAAACTGTTTTTT
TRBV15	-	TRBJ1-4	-	CATSRRWDGNEKLFF	TGTGCCACCAGCAGGCGGTGGGATGGGAATGAAAAACTGTTTTTT
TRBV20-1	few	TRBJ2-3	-	CSAGSGGFTYTQYF	TGCAGTGCTGGATCCGGGGGATTCACTTATACGCAGTATTTT
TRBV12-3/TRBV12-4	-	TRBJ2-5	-	CASSTGPLWSRTQYF	TGTGCCAGCAGTACCGGCCCTCTCTGGTCCCGGACCCAGTACTTC
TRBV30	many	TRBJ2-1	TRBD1	CAHNSVQGVEQFF	TGTGCCCATAATTCGGTCCAGGGGGTTGAGCAGTTCTTC
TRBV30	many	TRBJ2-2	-	CAWSVLGADANTGELFF	TGTGCCTGGAGTGTACTTGGAGCTGACGCGAACACCGGGGAGCTGTTTTTT
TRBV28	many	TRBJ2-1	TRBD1	CASSPSGTGRFNEQFF	TGTGCCAGCAGTCCGTCGGGGACAGGGAGGTTCAATGAGCAGTTCTTC
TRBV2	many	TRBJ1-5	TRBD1	CASRGQVGPQHF	TGTGCCAGCAGAGGACAGGTCGGGCCCCAGCATTTT
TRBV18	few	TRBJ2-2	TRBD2	CASSDGPAGGVPGELFF	TGTGCCAGCTCAGATGGGCCAGCGGGAGGAGTGCCCGGGGAGCTGTTTTTT
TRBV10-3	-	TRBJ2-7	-	CAISDRDHEQYF	TGTGCCATCAGTGACAGGGACCACGAGCAGTACTTC
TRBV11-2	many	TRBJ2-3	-	CASSLVVGTLPDTQYF	TGTGCCAGCAGCTTAGTCGTGGGGACCTTGCCAGATACGCAGTATTTT
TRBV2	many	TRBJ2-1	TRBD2	CATNRGLAGFNEQFF	TGTGCCACCAACAGGGGACTAGCGGGCTTTAATGAGCAGTTCTTC
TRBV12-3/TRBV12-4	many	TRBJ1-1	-	CASSMYTEAFF	TGTGCCAGCAGTATGTACACTGAAGCTTTCTTT
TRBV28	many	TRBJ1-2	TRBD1	CASSSQGKHGYTF	TGTGCCAGCAGTTCACAGGGGAAGCATGGCTACACCTTC
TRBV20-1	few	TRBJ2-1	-	CSAVPDGKTYNEQFF	TGCAGTGCTGTTCCCGACGGGAAGACCTACAATGAGCAGTTCTTC
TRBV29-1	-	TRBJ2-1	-	CSVEGPPNYNEQFF	TGCAGCGTTGAAGGACCACCCAACTACAATGAGCAGTTCTTC
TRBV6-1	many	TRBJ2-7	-	CASSEGYRFEQYF	TGTGCCAGCAGTGAAGGATATCGTTTCGAGCAGTACTTC
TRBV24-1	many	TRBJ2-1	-	CATSDTDSGSNEQFF	TGTGCCACCAGTGACACGGACAGTGGAAGCAATGAGCAGTTCTTC
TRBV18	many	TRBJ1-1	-	CASSLNGQTEAFF	TGTGCCAGCTCACTTAACGGCCAGACTGAAGCTTTCTTT
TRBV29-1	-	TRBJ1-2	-	CSDRTANYGYTF	TGCAGCGATAGGACAGCTAACTATGGCTACACCTTC
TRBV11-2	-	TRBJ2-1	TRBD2	CASSPGTSGLDEQFF	TGTGCCAGCAGCCCAGGGACTAGCGGGTTGGATGAGCAGTTCTTC
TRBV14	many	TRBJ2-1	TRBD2	CASSQDLASGSVEQFF	TGTGCCAGCAGCCAAGACTTGGCTAGCGGGAGCGTTGAGCAGTTCTTC
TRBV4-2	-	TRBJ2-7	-	CASSPGGRGDYEQYF	TGTGCCAGCAGCCCTGGGGGCAGGGGGGACTACGAGCAGTACTTC
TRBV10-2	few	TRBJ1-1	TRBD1	CASSADRAQGAFF	TGCGCCAGCAGTGCCGACAGGGCCCAGGGAGCTTTCTTT
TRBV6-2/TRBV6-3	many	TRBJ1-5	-	CASSVYSSGNQPQHF	TGTGCCAGCAGCGTATACAGCTCCGGCAATCAGCCCCAGCATTTT
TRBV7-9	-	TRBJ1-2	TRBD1	CASSLGTGAANYGYTF	TGTGCCAGCAGCTTAGGGACAGGGGCCGCTAACTATGGCTACACCTTC
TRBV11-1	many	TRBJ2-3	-	CASSPPGEHTQYF	TGTGCCAGCAGCCCCCCGGGCGAACATACGCAGTATTTT
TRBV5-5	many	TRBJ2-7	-	CASSLDSRAYEQYF	TGTGCCAGCAGCTTGGACAGCAGAGCCTACGAGCAGTACTTC
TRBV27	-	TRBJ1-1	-	CASSPAGTSGTEAFF	TGTGCCAGCAGTCCCGCAGGGACCTCCGGGACTGAAGCTTTCTTT
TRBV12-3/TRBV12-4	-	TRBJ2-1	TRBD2	CASSASGVPNEQFF	TGTGCCAGCAGTGCTAGCGGAGTCCCCAATGAGCAGTTCTTC
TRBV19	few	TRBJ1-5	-	CASSPVGRGQPQHF	TGTGCCAGTAGTCCCGTAGGAAGGGGCCAGCCCCAGCATTTT
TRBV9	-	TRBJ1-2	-	CASSGQVFTF	TGTGCCAGCAGCGGACAGGTTTTCACCTTC
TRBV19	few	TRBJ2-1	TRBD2	CASSVGLADEQFF	TGTGCCAGTAGTGTCGGACTAGCGGATGAGCAGTTCTTC
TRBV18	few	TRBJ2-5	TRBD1	CASSLQGARGETQYF	TGTGCCAGCTCACTACAGGGGGCGCGGGGCGAGACCCAGTACTTC
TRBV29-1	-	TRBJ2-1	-	CSVERDGRELYNEQFF	TGCAGCGTTGAAAGGGACGGGCGGGAACTCTACAATGAGCAGTTCTTC
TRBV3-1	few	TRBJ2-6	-	CASSRRVGGSFGANVLTF	TGTGCCAGCAGCCGGCGAGTGGGGGGATCCTTTGGGGCCAACGTCCTGACTTTC
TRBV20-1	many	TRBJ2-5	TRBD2	CSASEREYQETQYF	TGCAGTGCCTCGGAGCGGGAGTACCAAGAGACCCAGTACTTC
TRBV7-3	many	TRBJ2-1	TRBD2	CASSAGGASGSNEQFF	TGTGCCAGCAGCGCTGGAGGGGCTAGCGGGAGTAATGAGCAGTTCTTC
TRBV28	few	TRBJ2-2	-	CASFHRWGRAGELFF	TGTGCCAGCTTCCACAGGTGGGGCCGGGCCGGGGAGCTGTTTTTT
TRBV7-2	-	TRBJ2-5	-	CAGSLLGVRETQYF	TGTGCCGGCAGCTTGCTGGGGGTTCGAGAGACCCAGTACTTC
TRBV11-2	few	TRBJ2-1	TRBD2	CASSSRAGGGNNEQFF	TGTGCCAGCAGTTCTCGAGCGGGGGGGGGGAACAATGAGCAGTTCTTC
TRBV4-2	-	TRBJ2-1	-	CASSQGATSSYNEQFF	TGTGCCAGCAGCCAAGGGGCTACGTCCTCCTACAATGAGCAGTTCTTC
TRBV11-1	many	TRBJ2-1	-	CASSPSRMEQFF	TGTGCCAGCAGCCCGTCCCGGATGGAGCAGTTCTTC
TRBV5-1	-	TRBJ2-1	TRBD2	CASSQGLSFYNEQLF	TGCGCCAGCAGCCAGGGACTATCCTTTTACAATGAGCAGCTCTTC
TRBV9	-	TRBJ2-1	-	CANSVDLNDEQFF	TGTGCCAACAGCGTAGATCTCAACGATGAGCAGTTCTTC
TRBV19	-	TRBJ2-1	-	CASSIPSQLYNEQFF	TGTGCCAGTAGTATCCCATCCCAACTCTACAATGAGCAGTTCTTC